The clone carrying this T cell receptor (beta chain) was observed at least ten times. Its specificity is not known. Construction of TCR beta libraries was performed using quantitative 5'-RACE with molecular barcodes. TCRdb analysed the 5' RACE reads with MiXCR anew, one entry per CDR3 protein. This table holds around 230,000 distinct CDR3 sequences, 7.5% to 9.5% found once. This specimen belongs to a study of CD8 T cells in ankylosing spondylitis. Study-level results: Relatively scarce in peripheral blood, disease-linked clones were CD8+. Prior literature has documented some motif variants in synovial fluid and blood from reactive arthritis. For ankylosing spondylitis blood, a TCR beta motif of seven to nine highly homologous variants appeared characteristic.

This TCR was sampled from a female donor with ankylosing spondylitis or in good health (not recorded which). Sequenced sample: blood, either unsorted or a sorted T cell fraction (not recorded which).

CDR3 nucleotide sequence: TGTGCCAGCAGAGGATCAGGATATGGCTACACCTTC. The encoded protein is CASRGSGYGYTF. The genes are TRBV6-1 and TRBJ1-2; D unclear. The V gene lost 6 bases and the J gene lost 5 bases, with 10 bases spanning the gap. The germline CDR1 and CDR2 sequences are MNHNS and SASEGT. The CDR3 consists of 12 residues.